Below, 23 T cell receptor beta chains from the same sample are listed, as sequenced in a study of patients and donors after allogeneic stem cell transplantation. In TCRdb, the RT-PCR reads were re-called with MiXCR into one record per CDR3 protein. The sample has 40,000 to 45,000 distinct CDR3 sequences, 25% to 35% seen once. Sequencing was done on a sample of blood, either unsorted or a sorted T cell fraction (not recorded which). The origin of the receptors is a human donor who was either an allogeneic HSCT recipient or a stem cell or donor lymphocyte infusion donor (not recorded which). It is not recorded whose cells these are; they may come from a transplant donor.

This clonotype has only one observation. The rearrangement uses TRBV5-6 and TRBJ2-7, with D possibly being TRBD2 (5 bases). V shed 4 bases and J shed 0 bases, with 17 bases lying between them. CDR1 and CDR2 from the germline V gene are SGHDT and YYEEEE. This CDR3 contains 16 residues. The CDR3: CASSPTEEDLSYEQYF. The CDR3 nucleotides read TGTGCCAGCAGCCCAACGGAGGAGGACCTCTCCTACGAGCAGTACTTC.

This clonotype turned up a few times. The rearrangement links TRBV7-2 to TRBJ1-6; possibly TRBD1 for D (6 bases). This CDR3 comprises 15 residues. Trimming cost V 2 bases and J 7 bases, with 12 bases left between them. The germline gives CDR1 SGHTA, CDR2 FQGNSA. The CDR3 protein is CASSLSAGANSPLHF. Written as DNA, the CDR3 is TGTGCCAGCAGCTTATCGGCAGGGGCCAATTCACCCCTCCACTTT.

The rearrangement uses TRBV4-1 and TRBJ1-1, with 7 nucleotides matching TRBD1. Looked up from germline, CDR1 is MGHRA and CDR2 is YSYEKL. There are 17 residues in the CDR3. Losses at the gene ends were 4 bases for V and 4 bases for J; bases not matched to a gene: 15. This CDR3 reads CASSRRGSGGVGTEAFF. The CDR3 nucleotides read TGCGCCAGCAGCCGTCGAGGTTCAGGGGGAGTGGGCACTGAAGCTTTCTTT.

The genes are TRBV29-1 and TRBJ1-3, with TRBD1 identical over 8 bases. The V segment lost 2 bases and the J segment 2 bases; nucleotides outside the gene matches: 2. CDR3 length: 14 amino acids. Germline V gene sequence: CDR1 SQVTM, CDR2 ANQGSEA. CDR3 in amino acids: CSVETRGPGNTIYF. DNA for the CDR3: TGCAGCGTTGAAACCAGGGGGCCTGGAAACACCATATATTTT. The variable domain in full, with the rest retrieved from reference TRBV29-1 and TRBJ1-3, is SAVISQKPSRDICQRGTSLTIQCQVDSQVTMMFWYRQQPGQSLTLIATANQGSEATYESGFVIDKFPISRPNLTFSTLTVSNMSPEDSSIYLCSVETRGPGNTIYFGEGSWLTVV.

This clonotype was seen more than once but under ten times. The chain recombines TRBV7-9 with TRBJ2-1, with D unclear. The CDR3 has 14 residues. V gave up 2 bases and J gave up 0 bases, with 5 bases separating them. From germline, CDR1 is SEHNR and CDR2 FQNEAQ (reference sequence). The CDR3 nucleotides are TGTGCCAGCAGCTTACTCACCTCCTACAATGAGCAGTTCTTC. This codes for CASSLLTSYNEQFF.

This CDR3 is CASSPDTGELFF. CDR3 nucleotides: TGTGCCAGCTCGCCGGACACCGGGGAGCTGTTTTTT. V usage is TRBV12-3 or TRBV12-4 and J usage is TRBJ2-2; the D is unclear. Trimming removed 8 bases from V and 3 bases from J, with 7 bases in between. This CDR3 contains 12 residues.

The genes are TRBV18 and TRBJ1-5, with D possibly matching TRBD1 (6 bases). Germline assignment: CDR1 KGHSH and CDR2 LQKENI. The CDR3 is made up of 14 amino acids. Trimming pared 5 bases from V and 9 bases from J, leaving 17 bases between. The CDR3 reads CASSWKDRPGPQHF. In DNA, the CDR3 is TGTGCCAGCTCATGGAAGGACAGACCGGGGCCCCAGCATTTT.

This chain uses TRBV29-1 with TRBJ1-5; D perhaps matches TRBD1 (5 bases). The V gene's germline CDR1 is SQVTM and CDR2 ANQGSEA. The CDR3 is made up of 13 amino acids. V lost 7 bases and J 3 bases, leaving 13 bases between the germline ends. The CDR3 nucleotides read TGCAGCGCGGGAAGGGGTCTCAATCAGCCCCAGCATTTT. Its translation: CSAGRGLNQPQHF.

The chain links TRBV12-3 or TRBV12-4 to TRBJ1-2; unclear D gene. The CDR3 spans 12 residues. Trimming left V 3 bases short and J 8 bases short, with 10 bases between. CDR3 in DNA: TGTGCCAGCAGTTTTGCGGGGATGGGCTACACCTTC. This gives the protein CASSFAGMGYTF.

V gene TRBV6-2 or TRBV6-3 combines with J gene TRBJ1-2; D might be TRBD1 (5 bases). Germline V gives CDR1 MNHEY, CDR2 SVGEGT. Trimming took off 4 bases at V and 8 bases at J, with 11 bases between the two ends. The CDR3 spans 12 residues. The CDR3 sequence is CASSSQGGGYTF. The CDR3 region has the DNA TGTGCCAGCAGTTCCCAGGGCGGAGGCTACACCTTC.

This clonotype came up a few times. The chain recombines TRBV20-1 with TRBJ2-2; TRBD2 matches 9 bases. The CDR3 spans 15 residues. V was clipped by 2 bases and J by 5 bases; unmatched bases: 6. Germline CDR1 reads DFQATT; CDR2 reads SNEGSKA (reference sequence). The CDR3 protein is CSARFAGGGTGELFF. The CDR3 bases are TGCAGTGCTAGATTCGCGGGAGGGGGGACCGGGGAGCTGTTTTTT.

This clonotype occurred a few times. Relative to the germline gene, one junction end is altered; a read error may explain this. The chain joins TRBV29-1 to TRBJ1-2; 7 positions match TRBD1. This CDR3 comprises 14 residues. The germline V gene has CDR1 SQVTM and CDR2 ANQGSEA. The CDR3 nucleotides are TGCAGCGTCGAAGACAGGGTTTCGCGGTATGGCTACACCTTC. It encodes CSVEDRVSRYGYTF.

This clonotype was recorded a few times. The chain couples TRBV18 to TRBJ1-1, with 10 nucleotides matching TRBD1. The trim removed 3 bases at V and 11 bases at J, leaving 6 bases unmatched. Germline CDR1 KGHSH, CDR2 LQKENI. The CDR3 consists of 13 residues. The DNA for the CDR3 is TGTGCCAGCTCACCTGACAGGGGGCAAGAGGCTTTCTTT. Residues: CASSPDRGQEAFF.

CDR3 nucleotide sequence: TGCAGCGTTGAAGATCCCAGACAGGGTTCCTCCTACGAGCAGTACTTC. Amino acid sequence: CSVEDPRQGSSYEQYF. This chain uses TRBV29-1 with TRBJ2-7, with 7 positions matching TRBD1. Trimming at V came to 0 bases and at J to 0 bases, leaving 8 bases not matched to a gene. This CDR3 has 16 amino acids. Per germline, CDR1 SQVTM and CDR2 ANQGSEA.

The V call is TRBV7-8, the J call TRBJ2-2; 7 bases fit TRBD2. The V gene end was trimmed by 2 bases and the J gene end by 11 bases; junction bases not matched to a gene: 2. Germline assignment: CDR1 SGHVS and CDR2 FQNEAQ. This CDR3 has 12 residues. Here the CDR3 reads CASSLQREELFF. CDR3 DNA: TGTGCCAGCAGCTTACAGCGGGAAGAGCTGTTTTTT.

This clonotype was observed a single time. This sequence joins TRBV7-2 and TRBJ2-3, with D maybe TRBD2 (5 bases). This CDR3 contains 13 residues. Germline V gene data show CDR1 as SGHTA and CDR2 as FQGNSA. Deletions cut 2 bases from V and 9 bases from J, with 12 bases between. CDR3 region: CASSLTGLRTQYF. The CDR3 nucleotides are TGTGCCAGCAGCTTAACCGGACTGCGGACGCAGTATTTT.

This clonotype occurred many times. The V call is TRBV20-1, the J call TRBJ1-5; no reliable D call. CDR3 length: 18 residues. The germline V and J ends were trimmed by 0 bases and 5 bases, with 23 bases remaining between them. Germline V gene sequence: CDR1 DFQATT, CDR2 SNEGSKA (reference sequence). Here the CDR3 reads CSARDPAGYTVSHQPQHF. The CDR3 bases are TGCAGTGCTAGAGATCCAGCGGGGTATACAGTATCCCATCAGCCCCAGCATTTT.

The sample holds a few counts of this clonotype. The chain has TRBV5-1 and TRBJ1-1; D is unresolved. Per germline, CDR1 SGHRS and CDR2 YFSETQ. The CDR3 extends over 14 amino acids. Trimming left V 0 bases short and J 3 bases short, with 9 bases between. The CDR3 loop is CASSLVGVYTEAFF. The CDR3, as DNA: TGCGCCAGCAGCTTGGTTGGAGTGTACACTGAAGCTTTCTTT.

Note on this clonotype: Relative to the germline gene, one junction end is altered; a read error may explain this. This chain connects TRBV29-1 to TRBJ2-1, with D possibly being TRBD1 (6 bases). Germline CDR1 is SQVTM and CDR2 is ANQGSEA. CDR3 length: 10 amino acids. The CDR3 sequence: CSVAVQGWVF. The CDR3 DNA sequence: TGCAGCGTTGCAGTACAGGGTTGGGTCTTC.

This clonotype was seen many times. CDR3 amino acids: CASGVSGTRGETQYF. CDR3 nucleotide sequence: TGTGCTAGTGGTGTGTCCGGGACAAGAGGAGAGACCCAGTACTTC. The chain employs TRBV12-5 and TRBJ2-5; perhaps TRBD1 as D (6 bases). The V and J ends lost 5 bases and 4 bases respectively, with 17 bases between them. The CDR3 is 15 residues long. In germline, CDR1 is LGHNT, CDR2 FRNRAP.

This clonotype was detected only once. The V gene is TRBV7-2, the J gene TRBJ2-1, with 7 bases aligning to TRBD2. Germline CDR1 and CDR2: SGHTA and FQGNSA. The CDR3 is 15 residues long. V lost 5 bases to trimming and J lost 1 base; unmatched junction nucleotides: 5. Written as DNA, the CDR3 is TGTGCCAGCAGCCTCCGGGAGGCATCCTACAATGAGCAGTTCTTC. It translates to CASSLREASYNEQFF.

This clonotype has just a few counts. The V call is TRBV7-9, the J call TRBJ1-1; TRBD1 might be the D (5 bases). V dropped 4 bases and J dropped 0 bases, with 12 bases sitting between them. Germline CDR1 reads SEHNR; CDR2 reads FQNEAQ (reference sequence). This CDR3 comprises 15 residues. The CDR3 region is CASSYTGPLNTEAFF. CDR3 DNA sequence: TGTGCCAGCAGCTACACGGGGCCGTTGAACACTGAAGCTTTCTTT.

The V call is TRBV6-6, the J call TRBJ2-3; D not certain. The CDR3 has 16 residues. The ends were cut back, 4 bases at V and 3 bases at J, with 17 bases in the middle. Germline lookup yields CDR1 MNHNY and CDR2 SVGAGI (reference sequence). The CDR3 DNA reads TGTGCCAGCAGTTCCGCCGGGCCCCGGGCAACAGATACGCAGTATTTT. It yields the protein CASSSAGPRATDTQYF.